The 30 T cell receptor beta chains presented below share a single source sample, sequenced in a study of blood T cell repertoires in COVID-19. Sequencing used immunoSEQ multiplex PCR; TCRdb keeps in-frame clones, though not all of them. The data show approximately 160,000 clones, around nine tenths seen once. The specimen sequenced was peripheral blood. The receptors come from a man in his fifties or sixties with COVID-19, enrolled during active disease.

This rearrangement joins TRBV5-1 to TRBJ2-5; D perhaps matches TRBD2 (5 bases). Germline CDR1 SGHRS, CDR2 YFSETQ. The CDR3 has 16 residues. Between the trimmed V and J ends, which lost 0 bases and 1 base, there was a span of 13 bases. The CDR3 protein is CASSLGAGDGQETQYF. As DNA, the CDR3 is TGCGCCAGCAGCTTGGGGGCCGGGGATGGCCAAGAGACCCAGTACTTC.

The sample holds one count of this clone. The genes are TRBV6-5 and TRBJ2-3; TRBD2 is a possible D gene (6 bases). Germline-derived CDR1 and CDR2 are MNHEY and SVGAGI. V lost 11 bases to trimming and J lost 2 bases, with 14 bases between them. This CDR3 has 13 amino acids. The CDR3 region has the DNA TGTGCCCACGGGCGGGATCTCACAGATACGCAGTATTTT. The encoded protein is CAHGRDLTDTQYF.

CDR3 protein: CALGVIPETQYF. CDR3 DNA: TGTGCTCTCGGGGTTATTCCGGAGACCCAGTACTTC. The rearrangement uses TRBV30 and TRBJ2-5, with a weak D call TRBD2 (5 bases). This CDR3 is built from 12 residues. CDR1 and CDR2 from the germline V gene are GTSNPN and SVGIG (reference sequence).

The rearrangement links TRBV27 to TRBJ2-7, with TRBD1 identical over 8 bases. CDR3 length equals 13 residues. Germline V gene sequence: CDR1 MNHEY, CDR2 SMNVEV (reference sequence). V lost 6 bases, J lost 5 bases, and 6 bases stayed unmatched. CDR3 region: CASRDRAKDEQYF. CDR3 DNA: TGTGCCAGCAGGGACAGGGCGAAGGACGAGCAGTACTTC.

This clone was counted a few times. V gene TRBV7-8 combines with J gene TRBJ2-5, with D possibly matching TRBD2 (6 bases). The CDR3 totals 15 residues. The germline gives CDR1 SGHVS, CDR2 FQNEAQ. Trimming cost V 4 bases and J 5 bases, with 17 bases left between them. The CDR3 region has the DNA TGTGCCAGCAGCTCCCCTGGGGGGAGAAGTGAGACCCAGTACTTC. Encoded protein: CASSSPGGRSETQYF. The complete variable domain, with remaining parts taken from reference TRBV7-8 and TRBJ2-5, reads GAGVSQSPRYKVAKRGQDVALRCDPISGHVSLFWYQQALGQGPEFLTYFQNEAQLDKSGLPSDRFFAERPEGSVSTLKIQRTQQEDSAVYLCASSSPGGRSETQYFGPGTRLLVL.

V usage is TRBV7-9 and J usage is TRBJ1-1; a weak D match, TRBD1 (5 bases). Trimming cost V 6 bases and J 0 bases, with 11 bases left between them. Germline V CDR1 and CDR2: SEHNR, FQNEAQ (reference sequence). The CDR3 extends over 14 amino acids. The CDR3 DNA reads TGTGCCAGCAGAAGGGGTGAACTGAACACTGAAGCTTTCTTT. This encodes CASRRGELNTEAFF. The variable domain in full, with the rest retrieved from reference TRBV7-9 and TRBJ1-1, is DTGVSQNPRHKITKRGQNVTFRCDPISEHNRLYWYRQTLGQGPEFLTYFQNEAQLEKSRLLSDRFSAERPKGSFSTLEIQRTEQGDSAMYLCASRRGELNTEAFFGQGTRLTVV.

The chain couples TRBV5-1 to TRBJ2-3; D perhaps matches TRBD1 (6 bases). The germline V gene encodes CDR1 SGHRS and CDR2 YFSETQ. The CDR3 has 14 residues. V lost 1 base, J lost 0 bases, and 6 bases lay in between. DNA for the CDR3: TGCGCCAGCAGCTTGCAGGGGAGCACAGATACGCAGTATTTT. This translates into CASSLQGSTDTQYF.

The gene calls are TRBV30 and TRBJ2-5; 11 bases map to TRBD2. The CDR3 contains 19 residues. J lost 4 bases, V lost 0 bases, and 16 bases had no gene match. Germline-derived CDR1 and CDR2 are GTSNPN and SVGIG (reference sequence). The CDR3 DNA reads TGTGCCTGGAGTGTACCCCCCAGCACTAGCGGGAGAAGTGGAGAGACCCAGTACTTC. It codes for CAWSVPPSTSGRSGETQYF.

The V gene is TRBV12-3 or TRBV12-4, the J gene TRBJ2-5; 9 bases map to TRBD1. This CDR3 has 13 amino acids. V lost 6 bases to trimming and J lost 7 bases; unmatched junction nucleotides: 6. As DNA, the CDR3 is TGTGCCAGCAGAGGGACAGGGCCGGCGACCCAGTACTTC. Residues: CASRGTGPATQYF.

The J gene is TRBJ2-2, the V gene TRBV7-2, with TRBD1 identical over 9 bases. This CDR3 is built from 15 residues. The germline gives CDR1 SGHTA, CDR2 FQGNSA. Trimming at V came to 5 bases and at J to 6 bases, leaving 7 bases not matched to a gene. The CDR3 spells CASSQGTGLAGELFF. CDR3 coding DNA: TGTGCCAGCAGCCAAGGGACAGGGCTGGCCGGGGAGCTGTTTTTT.

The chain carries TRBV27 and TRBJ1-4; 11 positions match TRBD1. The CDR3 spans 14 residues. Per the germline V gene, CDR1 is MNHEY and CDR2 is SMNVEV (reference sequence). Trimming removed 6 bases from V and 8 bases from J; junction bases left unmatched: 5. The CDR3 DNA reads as TGTGCCAGCAGACAAGGGACAGGGGGGGAAAAACTGTTTTTT. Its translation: CASRQGTGGEKLFF.

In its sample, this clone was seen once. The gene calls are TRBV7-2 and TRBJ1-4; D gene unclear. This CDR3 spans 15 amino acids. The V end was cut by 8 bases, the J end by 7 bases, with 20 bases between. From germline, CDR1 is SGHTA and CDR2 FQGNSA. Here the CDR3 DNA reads TGTGCCAGCTCCCCTTCAGGTGTTTCATCTGAAAAACTGTTTTTT. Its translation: CASSPSGVSSEKLFF.

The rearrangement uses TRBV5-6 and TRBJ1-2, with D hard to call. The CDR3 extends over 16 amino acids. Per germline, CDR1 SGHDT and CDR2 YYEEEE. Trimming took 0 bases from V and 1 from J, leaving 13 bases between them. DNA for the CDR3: TGTGCCAGCAGCTTGGGGTTTGGTCTCGGTAACTATGGCTACACCTTC. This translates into CASSLGFGLGNYGYTF.

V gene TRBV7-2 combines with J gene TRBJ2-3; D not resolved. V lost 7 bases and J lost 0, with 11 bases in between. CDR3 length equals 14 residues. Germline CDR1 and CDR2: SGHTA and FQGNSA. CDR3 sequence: CASTPSSSTDTQYF. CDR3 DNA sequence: TGTGCCAGCACCCCTTCTTCTAGCACAGATACGCAGTATTTT. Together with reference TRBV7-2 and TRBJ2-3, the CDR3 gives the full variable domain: GAGVSQSPSNKVTEKGKDVELRCDPISGHTALYWYRQSLGQGLEFLIYFQGNSAPDKSGLPSDRFSAERTGGSVSTLTIQRTQQEDSAVYLCASTPSSSTDTQYFGPGTRLTVL.

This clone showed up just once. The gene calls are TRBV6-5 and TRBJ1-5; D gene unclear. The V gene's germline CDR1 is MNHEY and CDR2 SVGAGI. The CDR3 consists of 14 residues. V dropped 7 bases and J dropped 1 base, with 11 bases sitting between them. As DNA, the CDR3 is TGTGCCAGCACGTCGTTCAGGAGCAATCAGCCCCAGCATTTT. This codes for CASTSFRSNQPQHF.

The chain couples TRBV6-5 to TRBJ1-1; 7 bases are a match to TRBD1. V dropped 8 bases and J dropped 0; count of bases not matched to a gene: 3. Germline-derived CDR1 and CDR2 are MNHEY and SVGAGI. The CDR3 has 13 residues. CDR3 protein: CASYRGLNTEAFF. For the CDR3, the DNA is TGTGCCAGCTACAGGGGCCTGAACACTGAAGCTTTCTTT.

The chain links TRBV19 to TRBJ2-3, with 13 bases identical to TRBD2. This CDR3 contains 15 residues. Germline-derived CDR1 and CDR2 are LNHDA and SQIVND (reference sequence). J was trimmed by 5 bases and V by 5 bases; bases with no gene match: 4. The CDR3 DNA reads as TGTGCCAGTAGTGGGACTAGCGGGACGATAGATACGCAGTATTTT. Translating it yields CASSGTSGTIDTQYF.

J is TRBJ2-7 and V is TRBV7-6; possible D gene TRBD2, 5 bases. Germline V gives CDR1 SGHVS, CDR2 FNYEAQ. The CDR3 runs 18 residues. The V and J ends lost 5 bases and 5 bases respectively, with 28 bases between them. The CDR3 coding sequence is TGTGCCAGCAGCCCTACGGCGACGGTCCCCGGGTTCGGGAACGAGCAGTACTTC. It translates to CASSPTATVPGFGNEQYF.

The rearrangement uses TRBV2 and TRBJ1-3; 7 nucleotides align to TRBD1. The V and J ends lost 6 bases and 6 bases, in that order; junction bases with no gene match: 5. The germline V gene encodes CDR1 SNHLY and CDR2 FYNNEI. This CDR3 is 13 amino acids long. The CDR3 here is CASRGGQPNTIYF. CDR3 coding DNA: TGTGCCAGCAGGGGGGGACAGCCAAACACCATATATTTT.

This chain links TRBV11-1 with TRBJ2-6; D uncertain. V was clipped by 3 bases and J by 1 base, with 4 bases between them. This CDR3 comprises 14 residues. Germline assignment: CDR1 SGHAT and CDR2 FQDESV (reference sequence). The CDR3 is CASSFESGANVLTF. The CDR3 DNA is TGTGCCAGCAGCTTTGAGTCTGGGGCCAACGTCCTGACTTTC.

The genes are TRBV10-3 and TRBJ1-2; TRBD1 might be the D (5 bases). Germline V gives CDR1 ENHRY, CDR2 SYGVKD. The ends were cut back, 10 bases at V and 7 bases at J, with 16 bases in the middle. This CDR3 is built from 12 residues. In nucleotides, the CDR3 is TGTGCCACCGTGGGGGGGAAGGGTGGCTACACCTTC. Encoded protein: CATVGGKGGYTF.

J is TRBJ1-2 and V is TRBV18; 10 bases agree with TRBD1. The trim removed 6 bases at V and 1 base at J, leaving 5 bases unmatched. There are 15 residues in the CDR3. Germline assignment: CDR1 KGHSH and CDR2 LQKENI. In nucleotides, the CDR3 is TGTGCCAGCTCCGGACAGGGGGTTGGTAACTATGGCTACACCTTC. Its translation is CASSGQGVGNYGYTF. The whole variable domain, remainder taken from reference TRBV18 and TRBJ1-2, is NAGVMQNPRHLVRRRGQEARLRCSPMKGHSHVYWYRQLPEEGLKFMVYLQKENIIDESGMPKERFSAEFPKEGPSILRIQQVVRGDSAAYFCASSGQGVGNYGYTFGSGTRLTVV.

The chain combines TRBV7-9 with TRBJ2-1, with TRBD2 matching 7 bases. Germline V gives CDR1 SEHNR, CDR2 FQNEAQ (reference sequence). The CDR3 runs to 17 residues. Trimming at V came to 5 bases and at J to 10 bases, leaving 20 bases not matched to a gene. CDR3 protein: CASSLMGFGGSRGEQFF. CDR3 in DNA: TGTGCCAGCAGCCTCATGGGTTTTGGCGGGAGCCGGGGCGAGCAGTTCTTC.

In DNA, the CDR3 is TGTGCCAGCAGCCAAGGAACTAGCGGGGCCCCAGATACGCAGTATTTT. It translates to CASSQGTSGAPDTQYF. This chain joins TRBV4-2 and TRBJ2-3; 10 positions agree with TRBD2. The CDR3 runs 16 residues. Germline V gene lookup returns CDR1 LGHNA and CDR2 YNFKEQ. V gave up 1 base and J gave up 4 bases; unmatched junction bases: 5.

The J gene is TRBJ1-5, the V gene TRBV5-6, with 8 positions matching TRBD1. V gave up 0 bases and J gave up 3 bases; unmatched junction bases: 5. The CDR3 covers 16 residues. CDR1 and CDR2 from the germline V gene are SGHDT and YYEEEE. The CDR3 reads CASSLDGQGTNQPQHF. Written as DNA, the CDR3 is TGTGCCAGCAGCTTGGATGGACAGGGTACCAATCAGCCCCAGCATTTT.

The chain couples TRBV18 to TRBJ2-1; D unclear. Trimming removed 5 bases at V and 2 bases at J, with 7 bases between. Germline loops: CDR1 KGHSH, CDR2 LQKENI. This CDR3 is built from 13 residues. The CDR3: CASSFQTYNEQFF. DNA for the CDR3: TGTGCCAGCTCATTTCAAACCTACAATGAGCAGTTCTTC.

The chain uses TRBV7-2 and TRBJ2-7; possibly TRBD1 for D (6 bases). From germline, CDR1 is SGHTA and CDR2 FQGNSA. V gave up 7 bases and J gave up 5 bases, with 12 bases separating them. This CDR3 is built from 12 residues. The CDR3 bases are TGTGCCAGCAACGACAGGTGGGACGAGCAGTACTTC. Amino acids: CASNDRWDEQYF.

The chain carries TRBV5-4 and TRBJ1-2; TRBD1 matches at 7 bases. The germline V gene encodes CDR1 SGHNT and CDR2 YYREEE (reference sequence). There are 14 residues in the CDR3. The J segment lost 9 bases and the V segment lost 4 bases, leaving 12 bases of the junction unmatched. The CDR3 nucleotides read TGTGCCAGCAGCCGCAAGACAGGGAGTATAAGCTACACCTTC. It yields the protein CASSRKTGSISYTF.

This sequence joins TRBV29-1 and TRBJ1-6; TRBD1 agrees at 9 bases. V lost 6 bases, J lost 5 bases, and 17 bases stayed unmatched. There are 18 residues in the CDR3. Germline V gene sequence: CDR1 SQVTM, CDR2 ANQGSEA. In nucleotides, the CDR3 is TGCAGCGTCCGTACCGGGACAGGGAACACCGCCGATAATTCACCCCTCCACTTT. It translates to CSVRTGTGNTADNSPLHF.

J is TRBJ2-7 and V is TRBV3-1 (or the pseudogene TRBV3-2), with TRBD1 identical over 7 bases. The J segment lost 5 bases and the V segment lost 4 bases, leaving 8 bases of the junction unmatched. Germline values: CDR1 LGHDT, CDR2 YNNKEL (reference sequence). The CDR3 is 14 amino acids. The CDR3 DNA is TGTGCCAGCAGCCTCGGACAGGCCCATAACGAGCAGTACTTC. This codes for CASSLGQAHNEQYF.